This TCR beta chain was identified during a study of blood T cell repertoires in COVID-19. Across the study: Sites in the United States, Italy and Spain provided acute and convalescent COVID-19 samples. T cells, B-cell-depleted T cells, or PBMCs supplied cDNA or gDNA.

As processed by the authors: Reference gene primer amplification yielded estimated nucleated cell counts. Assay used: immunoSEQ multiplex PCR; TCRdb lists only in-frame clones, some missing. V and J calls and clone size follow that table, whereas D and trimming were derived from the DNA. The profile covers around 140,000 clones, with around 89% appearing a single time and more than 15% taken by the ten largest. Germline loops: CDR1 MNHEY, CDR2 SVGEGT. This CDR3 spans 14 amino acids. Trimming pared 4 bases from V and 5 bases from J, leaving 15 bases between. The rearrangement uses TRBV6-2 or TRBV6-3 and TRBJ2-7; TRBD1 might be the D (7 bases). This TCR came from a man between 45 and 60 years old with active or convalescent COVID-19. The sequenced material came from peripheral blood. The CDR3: CASSSTGRRNEQYF. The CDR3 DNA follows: TGTGCCAGCAGTTCGACAGGGAGGCGGAACGAGCAGTACTTC.